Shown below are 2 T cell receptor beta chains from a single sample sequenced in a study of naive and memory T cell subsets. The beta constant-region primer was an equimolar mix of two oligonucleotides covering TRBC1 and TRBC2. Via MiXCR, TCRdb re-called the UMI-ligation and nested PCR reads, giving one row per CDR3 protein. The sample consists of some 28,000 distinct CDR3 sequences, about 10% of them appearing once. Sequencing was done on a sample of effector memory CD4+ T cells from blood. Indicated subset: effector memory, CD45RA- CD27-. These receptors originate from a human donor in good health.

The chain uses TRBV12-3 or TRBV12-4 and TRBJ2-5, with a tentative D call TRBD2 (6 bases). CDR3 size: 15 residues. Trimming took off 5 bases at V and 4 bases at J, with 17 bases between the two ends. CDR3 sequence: CASSQTGGFGETQYF. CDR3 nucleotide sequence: TGTGCCAGCAGTCAGACCGGGGGATTCGGAGAGACCCAGTACTTC.

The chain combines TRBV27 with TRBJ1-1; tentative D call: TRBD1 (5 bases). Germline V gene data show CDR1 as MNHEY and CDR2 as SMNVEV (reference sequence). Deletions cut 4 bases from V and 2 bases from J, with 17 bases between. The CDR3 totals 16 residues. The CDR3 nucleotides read TGTGCCAGCAGTTCCAAAGGGTGGGGGTCAAACACTGAAGCTTTCTTT. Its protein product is CASSSKGWGSNTEAFF.